This passage covers 13 T cell receptor beta chains from one sample sequenced in a study of blood T cell repertoires in COVID-19. The method was immunoSEQ multiplex PCR; TCRdb's version includes in-frame clones alone and lacks a portion of them. Among fewer than 60,000 clones listed, roughly 91% were seen once. The source material was peripheral blood. Receptors originate from a man at least 80 years old with active or convalescent COVID-19.

This chain joins TRBV6-1 and TRBJ2-7; 11 bases match TRBD1. The junction had 2 bases not matched to a gene; V was cut back by 1 base and J by 3 bases. This CDR3 is built from 15 residues. Germline V gene data show CDR1 as MNHNS and CDR2 as SASEGT. CDR3 in DNA: TGTGCCAGCAGTGAAGGGACAGGGGGCATCTACGAGCAGTACTTC. This codes for CASSEGTGGIYEQYF.

The chain recombines TRBV2 with TRBJ2-3, with 10 bases aligning to TRBD2. The CDR3 contains 14 residues. V was pared by 6 bases and J by 8 bases, with 8 bases of the junction left unmatched. CDR1 SNHLY and CDR2 FYNNEI come from the germline V gene. This CDR3 reads CASRASGGGGTQYF. CDR3 bases: TGTGCCAGCAGGGCTAGCGGGGGAGGGGGTACGCAGTATTTT. The full variable domain, with the rest looked up from reference TRBV2 and TRBJ2-3, is EPEVTQTPSHQVTQMGQEVILRCVPISNHLYFYWYRQILGQKVEFLVSFYNNEISEKSEIFDDQFSVERPDGSNFTLKIRSTKLEDSAMYFCASRASGGGGTQYFGPGTRLTVL.

The V and J genes are TRBV29-1 and TRBJ2-3; a possible D gene is TRBD1 (5 bases). CDR1 SQVTM and CDR2 ANQGSEA come from the germline V gene. CDR3 size: 10 residues. V lost 5 bases and J 7 bases, leaving 7 bases between the germline ends. CDR3 amino acids: CSVPGYTQYF. CDR3 DNA sequence: TGCAGCGTTCCAGGGTATACGCAGTATTTT.

The J gene is TRBJ2-7, the V gene TRBV19; D perhaps matches TRBD1 (6 bases). V dropped 4 bases and J dropped 3 bases, with 10 bases sitting between them. Germline V lookup: CDR1 LNHDA, CDR2 SQIVND (reference sequence). The CDR3 length is 13 residues. This chain's CDR3 is CASSTLQGYEQYF. CDR3 DNA sequence: TGTGCCAGTAGTACCTTACAGGGCTACGAGCAGTACTTC.

The CDR3 here is CASNNGGVSYEQYF. In DNA, the CDR3 is TGTGCCAGCAACAACGGGGGGGTCTCCTACGAGCAGTACTTC. The chain couples TRBV5-6 to TRBJ2-7; TRBD2 matches 8 bases. Losses at the gene ends were 6 bases for V and 0 bases for J; bases not matched to a gene: 5. The germline CDR1 and CDR2 sequences are SGHDT and YYEEEE. The length of the CDR3 is 14 residues.

The rearrangement joins TRBV5-5 to TRBJ1-4, with no clear D. Trimming removed 0 bases from V and 7 bases from J, with 13 bases in between. The CDR3 has 15 residues. CDR1 and CDR2 (germline): SGHKS, YYEKEE (reference sequence). This CDR3 reads CASSLDGRLSEKLFF. CDR3 nucleotides: TGTGCCAGCAGCTTGGATGGGAGGCTTTCTGAAAAACTGTTTTTT.

The chain joins TRBV25-1 to TRBJ2-7, with 7 nucleotides matching TRBD1. Per the germline V gene, CDR1 is MGHDK and CDR2 is SYGVNS. J was trimmed by 9 bases and V by 1 base; bases with no gene match: 9. The CDR3 loop spans 14 amino acids. The CDR3 here is CASSEFGQNRGQYF. CDR3 nucleotide sequence: TGTGCCAGCAGTGAATTTGGACAGAACAGGGGGCAGTACTTC.

This chain links TRBV7-8 with TRBJ2-7; TRBD2 might be the D (6 bases). Per the germline V gene, CDR1 is SGHVS and CDR2 is FQNEAQ. CDR3 length equals 15 residues. Between the trimmed V and J ends, which lost 1 base and 2 bases, there was a span of 12 bases. CDR3 sequence: CASSLGWDFPYEQYF. The CDR3 coding sequence is TGTGCCAGCAGCTTAGGCTGGGACTTTCCCTACGAGCAGTACTTC.

The chain employs TRBV7-2 and TRBJ2-2; D is perhaps TRBD2 (6 bases). This CDR3 contains 15 residues. Germline V gene lookup returns CDR1 SGHTA and CDR2 FQGNSA. Trimming took off 5 bases at V and 4 bases at J, with 14 bases between the two ends. The CDR3: CASSPERAGTGELFF. CDR3 coding DNA: TGTGCCAGCAGCCCCGAGCGGGCTGGCACCGGGGAGCTGTTTTTT.

This clone has just one count. This sequence joins TRBV5-1 and TRBJ1-4, with D possibly TRBD1 on 5 matching bases. Looked up from germline, CDR1 is SGHRS and CDR2 is YFSETQ. The V and J ends lost 6 bases and 3 bases respectively, with 15 bases between them. CDR3 length: 15 residues. The CDR3 reads CASTIGGAANEKLFF. The CDR3 DNA sequence: TGCGCCAGCACAATAGGAGGGGCGGCTAATGAAAAACTGTTTTTT.

This clone was recorded once. The chain has TRBV30 and TRBJ2-1; TRBD1 aligns across 7 bases. V gave up 0 bases and J gave up 0 bases; unmatched junction bases: 5. CDR3 length equals 16 residues. Germline V CDR1 and CDR2: GTSNPN, SVGIG (reference sequence). The CDR3 sequence: CAWSVPGTASYNEQFF. CDR3 DNA: TGTGCCTGGAGTGTACCCGGGACAGCCTCCTACAATGAGCAGTTCTTC.

This rearrangement joins TRBV2 to TRBJ1-5; D remains ambiguous. The CDR3 runs 14 residues. V was trimmed by 1 base and J by 6 bases, leaving 10 bases between them. Germline V gene data show CDR1 as SNHLY and CDR2 as FYNNEI. This CDR3 is CASSEVSAAQPQHF. The CDR3 bases are TGTGCCAGCAGTGAAGTGTCAGCGGCTCAGCCCCAGCATTTT.

The chain combines TRBV11-2 with TRBJ2-1; D might be TRBD2 (7 bases). CDR1 and CDR2 from the germline V gene are SGHAT and FQNNGV. V lost 4 bases and J lost 10, with 17 bases in between. This CDR3 is 14 amino acids long. CDR3 bases: TGTGCCAGCAGCTCCGGGAGAGAGGGGGGGGAGCAGTTCTTC. This translates into CASSSGREGGEQFF.